Below are 30 T cell receptor beta chains sequenced from a single sample in a study of blood T cell repertoires in COVID-19. Assay used: immunoSEQ multiplex PCR; TCRdb lists only in-frame clones, some missing. The sample has 150,000 to 200,000 clones, around 84% seen once. The sample was peripheral blood. The receptors stem from a man aged 45 to 65 with active or convalescent COVID-19.

This clone has a handful of counts. The rearrangement links TRBV7-2 to TRBJ1-1; 7 nucleotides match TRBD1. This CDR3 has 14 residues. Trimming at V came to 5 bases and at J to 2 bases, leaving 5 bases not matched to a gene. Germline CDR1 and CDR2: SGHTA and FQGNSA. CDR3 nucleotides: TGTGCCAGCAGCCCGGACAGGAAAAACACTGAAGCTTTCTTT. Protein: CASSPDRKNTEAFF.

The chain combines TRBV30 with TRBJ1-2, with 12 positions matching TRBD1. The CDR3 totals 15 residues. The V gene's germline CDR1 is GTSNPN and CDR2 SVGIG (reference sequence). The V segment lost 7 bases and the J segment 0 bases; nucleotides outside the gene matches: 6. CDR3 coding DNA: TGTGCCTACCCGGGACAGGGGGCATCTAACTATGGCTACACCTTC. Residues: CAYPGQGASNYGYTF.

The chain combines TRBV4-2 with TRBJ2-5, with 9 positions matching TRBD2. Germline CDR1 reads LGHNA; CDR2 reads YNFKEQ. This CDR3 contains 15 residues. V shed 1 base and J 4 bases; nucleotides not matched to a gene: 4. The CDR3: CASSQAAGGRETQYF. The CDR3 DNA sequence: TGTGCCAGCAGCCAAGCGGCGGGGGGGAGAGAGACCCAGTACTTC.

V and J are TRBV4-1 and TRBJ1-2; 9 nucleotides align to TRBD1. CDR1 and CDR2 (germline): MGHRA, YSYEKL. The length of the CDR3 is 15 residues. The J segment lost 2 bases and the V segment lost 3 bases, leaving 4 bases of the junction unmatched. Here the CDR3 reads CASSHPTGGNYGYTF. CDR3 nucleotide sequence: TGCGCCAGCAGCCACCCCACAGGGGGCAACTATGGCTACACCTTC.

The chain joins TRBV28 to TRBJ1-2, with TRBD1 matching over 7 bases. CDR3 size: 13 residues. The germline CDR1 and CDR2 sequences are MDHEN and SYDVKM. Unmatched junction bases numbered 4, after V lost 3 bases and J lost 6 bases. CDR3 region: CASSFGTAHGYTF. Here the CDR3 DNA reads TGTGCCAGCAGTTTCGGGACAGCCCATGGCTACACCTTC.

V and J are TRBV21-1 and TRBJ2-2; TRBD1 is the table's D call and was not checked against the DNA. TRBV21-1 is classified as a pseudogene. CDR3 length: 18 residues. The CDR3 coding sequence is TGTGCCAGCAGCAAAGCGGAGACACAGGGTGGTAACACCGGGGAGCTGTTTTTT. Translating gives CASSKAETQGGNTGELFF.

This chain links TRBV9 with TRBJ2-1; 10 bases map to TRBD2. The CDR3 sequence is 15 residues long. V shed 0 bases, J shed 4 bases, and the junction held 1 base outside the gene matches. From germline, CDR1 is SGDLS and CDR2 YYNGEE. CDR3 region: CASSVGSGGYNEQFF. The CDR3 DNA follows: TGTGCCAGCAGCGTAGGTAGCGGGGGGTACAATGAGCAGTTCTTC.

J is TRBJ1-1 and V is TRBV19; TRBD1 matches 9 bases. Germline CDR1 reads LNHDA; CDR2 reads SQIVND (reference sequence). The CDR3 length is 13 residues. V lost 4 bases and J lost 4; bases outside the gene matches: 1. CDR3 DNA sequence: TGTGCCAGTAGTAGGACAGGGGCCACTGAAGCTTTCTTT. Translating gives CASSRTGATEAFF.

This chain uses TRBV24-1 with TRBJ2-3, with D maybe TRBD1 (7 bases). V was clipped by 0 bases and J by 9 bases, with 18 bases between them. The CDR3 length is 16 residues. From germline, CDR1 is KGHDR and CDR2 SFDVKD. For the CDR3, the DNA is TGTGCCACCAGTGATTTGCAGGGGGTGGCCGGGGGCACGCAGTATTTT. This encodes CATSDLQGVAGGTQYF.

This chain links TRBV6-2 or TRBV6-3 with TRBJ1-6, with TRBD1 matching over 10 bases. The CDR3 totals 14 residues. J was trimmed by 10 bases and V by 4 bases; bases with no gene match: 4. Germline CDR1 reads MNHEY; CDR2 reads SVGEGT. Written as DNA, the CDR3 is TGTGCCAGCAGTTTGGGACAGGGGTTATCACCCCTCCACTTT. As protein: CASSLGQGLSPLHF.

This clone was counted a single time. The chain has TRBV11-2 and TRBJ1-3; D ambiguous. There are 17 residues in the CDR3. The V gene lost 3 bases and the J gene lost 0 bases, with 15 bases spanning the gap. Germline assignment: CDR1 SGHAT and CDR2 FQNNGV. DNA of the CDR3: TGTGCCAGCAGCTTCCCCCTCGGCGGCTCCTCTGGAAACACCATATATTTT. The encoded protein is CASSFPLGGSSGNTIYF.

This rearrangement joins TRBV7-2 to TRBJ2-1; 7 bases are shared with TRBD1. The V and J ends lost 1 base and 4 bases, in that order; junction bases with no gene match: 16. Per germline, CDR1 SGHTA and CDR2 FQGNSA. This CDR3 is 19 amino acids long. CDR3 sequence (DNA): TGTGCCAGCAGCTTAGTACGGTTTGGTGTCAGGGGGAAATACAATGAGCAGTTCTTC. This encodes CASSLVRFGVRGKYNEQFF.

A note on this clone: Within the sample, other DNA sequences also encode this same CDR3. V usage is TRBV20-1 and J usage is TRBJ2-7; TRBD2 matches at 9 bases. Germline V gene lookup returns CDR1 DFQATT and CDR2 SNEGSKA (reference sequence). The CDR3 has 11 residues. V was clipped by 6 bases and J by 5 bases; unmatched bases: 2. The CDR3 here is CSATSGHEQYF. The CDR3 coding sequence is TGCAGTGCGACTAGCGGCCACGAGCAGTACTTC.

The V and J genes are TRBV6-4 and TRBJ2-1; D not certain. Trimming removed 3 bases at V and 4 bases at J, with 7 bases between. CDR1 is MRHNA, CDR2 SNTAGT, per germline. This CDR3 region has 13 residues. The CDR3 DNA reads as TGTGCCAGCAGTGATAAGAGATACAATGAGCAGTTCTTC. It translates to CASSDKRYNEQFF.

The chain carries TRBV5-3 and TRBJ1-3, with TRBD1 as a possible D gene (5 bases). TRBV5-3 is flagged as an ORF with uncertain function. There are 13 residues in the CDR3. The V gene lost 6 bases and the J gene lost 4 bases, with 11 bases spanning the gap. The CDR3 loop is CARTDKFGNTIYF. CDR3 sequence (DNA): TGTGCCAGAACGGACAAGTTCGGAAACACCATATATTTT.

DNA for the CDR3: TGTGCCAGCAGTTACTCATCAGGGGTTTCTGAAAAACTGTTTTTT. Protein product: CASSYSSGVSEKLFF. The chain recombines TRBV6-5 with TRBJ1-4; weak D call: TRBD1 (6 bases). CDR1 is MNHEY, CDR2 SVGAGI, per germline. The germline V and J ends were trimmed by 0 bases and 7 bases, with 12 bases remaining between them. The CDR3 runs to 15 residues.

The rearrangement links TRBV5-7 to TRBJ1-3; 7 bases agree with TRBD1. TRBV5-7 is identified as an open reading frame with a role that is uncertain. This CDR3 has 17 residues. J lost 1 base, V lost 0 bases, and 7 bases had no gene match. In DNA form, the CDR3 reads TGTGCCAGCAGCTTGGCCAAGAAGGGGGCTTCTGGAAACACCATATATTTT. Translating it yields CASSLAKKGASGNTIYF.

This chain uses TRBV19 with TRBJ1-1; D is uncertain. Trimming removed 8 bases from V and 0 bases from J, with 10 bases in between. The CDR3 extends over 13 amino acids. Germline loops: CDR1 LNHDA, CDR2 SQIVND (reference sequence). CDR3 DNA sequence: TGTGCCAGTCTAACCCACTTGAACACTGAAGCTTTCTTT. It specifies CASLTHLNTEAFF.

The chain joins TRBV19 to TRBJ1-2; 7 bases are shared with TRBD1. Germline V gene sequence: CDR1 LNHDA, CDR2 SQIVND (reference sequence). This CDR3 is built from 13 residues. V gave up 6 bases and J gave up 4 bases; unmatched junction bases: 5. The CDR3 protein is CASSQQGFYGYTF. In DNA, the CDR3 is TGTGCCAGTAGCCAACAGGGGTTCTATGGCTACACCTTC.

The genes are TRBV7-9 and TRBJ2-7; tentatively, D is TRBD1 (6 bases). The CDR3 is made up of 16 amino acids. CDR1 and CDR2 from the germline V gene are SEHNR and FQNEAQ (reference sequence). Trimming cost V 5 bases and J 0 bases, with 17 bases left between them. Written as DNA, the CDR3 is TGTGCCAGCAGCCCAGCCGAGCAGGGGAGCTCCTACGAGCAGTACTTC. Its translation is CASSPAEQGSSYEQYF.

The chain joins TRBV5-1 to TRBJ2-5, with 8 bases matching TRBD2. Trimming took 4 bases from V and 5 from J; bases not matched to a gene: 13. Germline V lookup: CDR1 SGHRS, CDR2 YFSETQ. This CDR3 has 16 amino acids. This CDR3 is CASSPNGTSYLETQYF. CDR3 in DNA: TGCGCCAGCAGCCCGAACGGGACTAGTTATTTGGAGACCCAGTACTTC.

In this sample, this clone turned up a few times. V gene TRBV19 combines with J gene TRBJ2-7; 7 positions match TRBD1. V shed 9 bases and J 6 bases; nucleotides not matched to a gene: 8. The germline V gene encodes CDR1 LNHDA and CDR2 SQIVND (reference sequence). This CDR3 is built from 12 residues. CDR3 sequence (DNA): TGTGCCAGCAGGGACAGAGGGTTCGAGCAGTACTTC. It translates to CASRDRGFEQYF.

This chain links TRBV9 with TRBJ2-3; TRBD2 agrees at 9 bases. Germline V CDR1 and CDR2: SGDLS, YYNGEE. V lost 0 bases and J lost 2; bases outside the gene matches: 7. The CDR3 covers 17 residues. The DNA for the CDR3 is TGTGCCAGCAGCGTAGGGGGAGCGGGGGGACCCACAGATACGCAGTATTTT. Its translation: CASSVGGAGGPTDTQYF.

The chain has TRBV29-1 and TRBJ2-5, with 16 bases that match TRBD2. V trimming: 5 bases; J trimming: 3 bases; junction bases outside the gene matches: 9. Germline lookup yields CDR1 SQVTM and CDR2 ANQGSEA. The CDR3 has 17 residues. The CDR3 is CSVPISGLAGGKETQYF. Here the CDR3 DNA reads TGCAGCGTTCCAATTTCGGGACTAGCGGGAGGGAAAGAGACCCAGTACTTC.

This sequence joins TRBV7-8 and TRBJ1-5; D uncertain. V lost 1 base and J 2 bases, leaving 9 bases between the germline ends. This CDR3 is 15 amino acids long. The germline V gene encodes CDR1 SGHVS and CDR2 FQNEAQ. The CDR3 loop is CASSLDGWRNQPQHF. For the CDR3, the DNA is TGTGCCAGCAGCTTAGATGGTTGGCGCAATCAGCCCCAGCATTTT.

The V and J genes are TRBV6-5 and TRBJ2-3; TRBD2 agrees at 11 bases. Per the germline V gene, CDR1 is MNHEY and CDR2 is SVGAGI. Trimming cost V 2 bases and J 5 bases; bases outside gene matches: 0. This CDR3 region has 14 residues. For the CDR3, the DNA is TGTGCCAGCAGTTACGGACTAGCGGGAGATACGCAGTATTTT. Its protein is CASSYGLAGDTQYF.

This clone was detected a few times. CDR3 DNA sequence: TGTGCCACCAGTGACTCCGGGACAGGAGATCAGCCCCAGCATTTT. Protein: CATSDSGTGDQPQHF. The chain carries TRBV24-1 and TRBJ1-5, with 8 nucleotides matching TRBD1. J gave up 5 bases and V 4 bases, and 6 bases lay outside the gene matches. This CDR3 region has 15 residues. The germline V gene has CDR1 KGHDR and CDR2 SFDVKD.

V is TRBV29-1 and J is TRBJ2-5; maybe TRBD1 (7 bases). Germline CDR1 SQVTM, CDR2 ANQGSEA. The CDR3 spans 18 residues. V lost 0 bases and J lost 1, with 21 bases in between. This chain's CDR3 is CSVEDRRGTETLQETQYF. The CDR3 DNA reads TGCAGCGTTGAAGATAGGAGGGGGACAGAGACCCTCCAAGAGACCCAGTACTTC.

This clone was found once. V gene TRBV7-2 combines with J gene TRBJ2-1, with a possible D match to TRBD1 (6 bases). The V gene lost 2 bases and the J gene lost 2 bases, with 10 bases spanning the gap. Germline-derived CDR1 and CDR2 are SGHTA and FQGNSA. There are 15 residues in the CDR3. CDR3 protein: CASSLTGYAYNEQFF. The CDR3 coding sequence is TGTGCCAGCAGCTTAACAGGGTACGCCTACAATGAGCAGTTCTTC.

The J gene is TRBJ2-3, the V gene TRBV10-3; TRBD1 agrees at 9 bases. J was trimmed by 3 bases and V by 4 bases; bases with no gene match: 8. This CDR3 contains 16 residues. Germline V gene data show CDR1 as ENHRY and CDR2 as SYGVKD. The CDR3 nucleotides are TGTGCCATCAGTGCTCGGGACAGGGAAGCGACAGATACGCAGTATTTT. It is translated as CAISARDREATDTQYF.